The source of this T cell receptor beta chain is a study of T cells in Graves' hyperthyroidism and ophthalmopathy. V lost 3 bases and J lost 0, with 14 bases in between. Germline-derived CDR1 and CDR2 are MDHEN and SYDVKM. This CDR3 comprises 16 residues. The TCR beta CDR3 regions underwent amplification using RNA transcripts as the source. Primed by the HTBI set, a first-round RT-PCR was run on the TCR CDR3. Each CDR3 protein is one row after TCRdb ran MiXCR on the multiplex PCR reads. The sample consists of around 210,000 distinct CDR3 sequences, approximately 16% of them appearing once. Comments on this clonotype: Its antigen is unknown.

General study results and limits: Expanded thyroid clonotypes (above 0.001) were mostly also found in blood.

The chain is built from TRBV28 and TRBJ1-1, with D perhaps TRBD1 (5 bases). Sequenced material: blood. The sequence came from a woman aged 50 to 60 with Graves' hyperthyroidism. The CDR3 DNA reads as TGTGCCAGCAGTTTTAGGTCGACAGCCATGAACACTGAAGCTTTCTTT. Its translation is CASSFRSTAMNTEAFF.